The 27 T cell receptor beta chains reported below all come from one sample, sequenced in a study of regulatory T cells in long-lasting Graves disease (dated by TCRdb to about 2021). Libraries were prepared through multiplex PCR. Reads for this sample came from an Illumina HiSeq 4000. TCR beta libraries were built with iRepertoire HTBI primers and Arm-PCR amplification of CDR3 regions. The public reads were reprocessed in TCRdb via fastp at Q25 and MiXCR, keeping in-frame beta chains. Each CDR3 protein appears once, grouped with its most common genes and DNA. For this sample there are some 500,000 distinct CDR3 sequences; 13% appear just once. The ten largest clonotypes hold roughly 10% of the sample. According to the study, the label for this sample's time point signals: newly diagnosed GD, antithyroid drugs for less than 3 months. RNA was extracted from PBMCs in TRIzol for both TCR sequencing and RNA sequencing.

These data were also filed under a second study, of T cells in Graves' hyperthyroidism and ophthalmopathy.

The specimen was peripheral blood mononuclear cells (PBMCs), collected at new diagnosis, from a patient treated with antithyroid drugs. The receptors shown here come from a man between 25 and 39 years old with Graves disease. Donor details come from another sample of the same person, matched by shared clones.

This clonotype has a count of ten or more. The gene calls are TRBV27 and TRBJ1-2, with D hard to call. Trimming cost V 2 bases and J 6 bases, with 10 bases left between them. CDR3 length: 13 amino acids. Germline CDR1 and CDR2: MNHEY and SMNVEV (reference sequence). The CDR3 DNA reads TGTGCCAGCAGTTTAGGAGGGTTTCATGGCTACACCTTC. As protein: CASSLGGFHGYTF.

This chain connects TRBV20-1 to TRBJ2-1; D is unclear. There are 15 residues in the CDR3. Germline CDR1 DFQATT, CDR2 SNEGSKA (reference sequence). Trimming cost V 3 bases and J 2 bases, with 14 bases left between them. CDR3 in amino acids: CSASRADNAYNEQFF. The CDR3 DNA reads TGCAGTGCTAGTCGGGCGGATAACGCCTACAATGAGCAGTTCTTC.

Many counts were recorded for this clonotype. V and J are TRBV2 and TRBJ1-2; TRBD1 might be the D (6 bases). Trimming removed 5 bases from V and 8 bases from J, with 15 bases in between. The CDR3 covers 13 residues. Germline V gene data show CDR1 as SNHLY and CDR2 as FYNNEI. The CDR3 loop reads CASSFRDIYGYTF. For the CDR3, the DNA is TGTGCCAGCAGTTTCCGGGACATTTACGGCTACACCTTC.

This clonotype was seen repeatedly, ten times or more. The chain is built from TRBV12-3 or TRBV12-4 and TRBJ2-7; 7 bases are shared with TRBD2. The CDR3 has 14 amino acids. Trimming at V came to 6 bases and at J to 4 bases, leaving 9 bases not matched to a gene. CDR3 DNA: TGTGCCAGCAGCGCACTTCGCGGGAGTTACGAGCAGTACTTC. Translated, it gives CASSALRGSYEQYF.

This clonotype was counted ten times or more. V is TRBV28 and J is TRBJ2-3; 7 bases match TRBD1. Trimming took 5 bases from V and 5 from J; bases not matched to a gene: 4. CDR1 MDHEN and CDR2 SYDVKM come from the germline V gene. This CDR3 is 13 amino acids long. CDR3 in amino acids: CASSTGVQDTQYF. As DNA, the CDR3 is TGTGCCAGCAGTACAGGGGTACAAGATACGCAGTATTTT.

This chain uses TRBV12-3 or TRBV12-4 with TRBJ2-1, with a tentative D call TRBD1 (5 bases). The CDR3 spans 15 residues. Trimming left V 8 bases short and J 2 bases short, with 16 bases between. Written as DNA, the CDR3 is TGTGCCAGCGGAAGAGCAGGGCTCGCCTACAATGAGCAGTTCTTC. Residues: CASGRAGLAYNEQFF.

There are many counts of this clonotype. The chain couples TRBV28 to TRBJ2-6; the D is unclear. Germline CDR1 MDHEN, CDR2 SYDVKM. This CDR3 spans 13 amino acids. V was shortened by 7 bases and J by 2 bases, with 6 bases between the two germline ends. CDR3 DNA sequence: TGTGCCAGCACCGTCACTGGGGCCAACGTCCTGACTTTC. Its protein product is CASTVTGANVLTF.

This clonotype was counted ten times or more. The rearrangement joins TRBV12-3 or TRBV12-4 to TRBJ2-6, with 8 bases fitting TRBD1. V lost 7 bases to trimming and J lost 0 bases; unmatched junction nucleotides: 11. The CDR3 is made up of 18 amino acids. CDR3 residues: CASIRPRTGSSGANVLTF. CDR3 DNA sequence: TGTGCCAGCATCCGCCCCAGGACAGGGAGCTCTGGGGCCAACGTCCTGACTTTC.

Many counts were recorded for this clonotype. CDR3 protein: CASSLRTEVNTEAFF. The CDR3 coding sequence is TGTGCCAGCAGCCTACGGACAGAAGTGAACACTGAAGCTTTCTTT. V usage is TRBV7-9 and J usage is TRBJ1-1; TRBD1 might be the D (6 bases). CDR3 length: 15 amino acids. V shed 5 bases and J shed 0 bases, with 13 bases lying between them. Germline V lookup: CDR1 SEHNR, CDR2 FQNEAQ (reference sequence).

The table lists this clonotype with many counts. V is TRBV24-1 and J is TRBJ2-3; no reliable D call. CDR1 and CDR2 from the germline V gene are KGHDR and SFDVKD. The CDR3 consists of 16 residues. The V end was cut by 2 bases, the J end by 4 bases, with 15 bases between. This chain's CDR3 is CATSDSVAKGPDTQYF. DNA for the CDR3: TGTGCCACCAGTGATTCAGTGGCTAAAGGGCCAGATACGCAGTATTTT.

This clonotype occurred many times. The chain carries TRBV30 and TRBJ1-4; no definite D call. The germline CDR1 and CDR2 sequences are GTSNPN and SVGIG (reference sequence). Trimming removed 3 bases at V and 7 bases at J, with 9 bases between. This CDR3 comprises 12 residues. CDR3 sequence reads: CAWSRLREKLFF. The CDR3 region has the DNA TGTGCCTGGAGCAGGTTGCGTGAAAAACTGTTTTTT.

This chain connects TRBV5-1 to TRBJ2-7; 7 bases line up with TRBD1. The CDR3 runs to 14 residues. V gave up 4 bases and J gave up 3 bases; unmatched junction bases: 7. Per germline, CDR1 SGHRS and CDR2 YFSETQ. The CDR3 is CASSGRDSYYEQYF. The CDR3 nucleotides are TGCGCCAGCAGCGGCCGGGACAGCTACTACGAGCAGTACTTC.

The CDR3 loop reads CASEGQEIHEQFF. As DNA, the CDR3 is TGTGCCAGCGAAGGACAGGAGATTCACGAGCAGTTCTTC. V gene TRBV27 combines with J gene TRBJ2-1; 7 bases are a match to TRBD1. There are 13 residues in the CDR3. Germline CDR1 reads MNHEY; CDR2 reads SMNVEV (reference sequence). The V and J ends lost 8 bases and 10 bases, in that order; junction bases with no gene match: 11.

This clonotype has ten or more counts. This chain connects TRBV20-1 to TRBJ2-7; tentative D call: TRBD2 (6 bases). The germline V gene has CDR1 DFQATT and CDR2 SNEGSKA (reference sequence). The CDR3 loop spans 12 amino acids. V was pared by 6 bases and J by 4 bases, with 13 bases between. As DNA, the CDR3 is TGCAGTGCCCTCCGGGACTCTTACGAGCAGTACTTC. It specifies CSALRDSYEQYF.

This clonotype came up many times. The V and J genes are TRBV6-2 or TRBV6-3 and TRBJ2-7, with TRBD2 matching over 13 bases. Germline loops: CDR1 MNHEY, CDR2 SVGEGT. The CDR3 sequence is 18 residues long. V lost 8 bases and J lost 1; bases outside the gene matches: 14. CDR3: CASHPRTSGSNWSYEQYF. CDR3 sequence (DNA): TGTGCCAGCCATCCAAGGACTAGCGGGAGTAACTGGTCCTACGAGCAGTACTTC.

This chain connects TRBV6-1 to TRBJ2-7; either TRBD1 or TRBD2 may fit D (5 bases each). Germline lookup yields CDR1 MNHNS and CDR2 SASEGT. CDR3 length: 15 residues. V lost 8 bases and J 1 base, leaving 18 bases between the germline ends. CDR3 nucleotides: TGTGCCAGCTCCTCAACCGGGACCGAGTCCTACGAGCAGTACTTC. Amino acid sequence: CASSSTGTESYEQYF.

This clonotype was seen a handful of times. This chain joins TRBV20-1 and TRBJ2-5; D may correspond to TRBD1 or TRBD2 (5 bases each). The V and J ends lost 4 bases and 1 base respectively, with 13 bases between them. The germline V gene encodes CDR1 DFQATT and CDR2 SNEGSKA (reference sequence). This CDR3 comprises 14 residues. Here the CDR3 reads CSANFGARQETQYF. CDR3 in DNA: TGCAGTGCTAACTTCGGGGCCCGCCAAGAGACCCAGTACTTC.

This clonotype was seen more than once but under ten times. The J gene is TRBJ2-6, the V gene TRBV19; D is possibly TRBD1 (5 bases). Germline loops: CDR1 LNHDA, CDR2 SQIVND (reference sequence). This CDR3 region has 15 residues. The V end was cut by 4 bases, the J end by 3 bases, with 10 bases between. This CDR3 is CASSSWGRGANVLTF. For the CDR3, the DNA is TGTGCCAGTAGTAGTTGGGGCCGTGGGGCCAACGTCCTGACTTTC.

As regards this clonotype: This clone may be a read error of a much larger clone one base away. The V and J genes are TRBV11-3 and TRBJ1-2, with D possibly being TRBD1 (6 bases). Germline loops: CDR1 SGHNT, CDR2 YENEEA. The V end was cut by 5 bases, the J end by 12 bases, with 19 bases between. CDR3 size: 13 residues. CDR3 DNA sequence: TGTGCCAGCAGCCTGACACAGGGAAGAGGCCACACCTTC. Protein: CASSLTQGRGHTF.

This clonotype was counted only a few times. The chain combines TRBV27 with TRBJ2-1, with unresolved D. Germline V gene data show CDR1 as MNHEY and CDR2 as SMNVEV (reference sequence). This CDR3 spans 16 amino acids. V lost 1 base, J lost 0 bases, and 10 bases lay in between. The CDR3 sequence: CASSLYVTSSYNEQFF. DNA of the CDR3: TGTGCCAGCAGTTTATATGTGACGAGCTCCTACAATGAGCAGTTCTTC.

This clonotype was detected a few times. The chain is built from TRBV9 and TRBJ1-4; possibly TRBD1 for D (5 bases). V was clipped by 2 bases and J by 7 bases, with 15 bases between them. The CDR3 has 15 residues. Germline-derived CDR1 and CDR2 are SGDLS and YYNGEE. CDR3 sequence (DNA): TGTGCCAGCAGCGTTGGTTCGGGGGTGGGTGAAAAACTGTTTTTT. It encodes CASSVGSGVGEKLFF.

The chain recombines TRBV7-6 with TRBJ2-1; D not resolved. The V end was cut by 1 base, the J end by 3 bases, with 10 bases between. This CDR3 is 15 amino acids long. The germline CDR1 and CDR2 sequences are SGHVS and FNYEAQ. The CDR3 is CASSLGGNVYNEQFF. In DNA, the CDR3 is TGTGCCAGCAGCTTAGGCGGAAACGTCTACAATGAGCAGTTCTTC.

This CDR3 is CASSVEDYGYTF. The CDR3 coding sequence is TGTGCCAGCAGCGTAGAGGACTATGGCTACACCTTC. The rearrangement joins TRBV9 to TRBJ1-2; D not resolved. CDR1 and CDR2 from the germline V gene are SGDLS and YYNGEE. Trimming cost V 0 bases and J 3 bases, with 3 bases left between them. This CDR3 region has 12 residues.

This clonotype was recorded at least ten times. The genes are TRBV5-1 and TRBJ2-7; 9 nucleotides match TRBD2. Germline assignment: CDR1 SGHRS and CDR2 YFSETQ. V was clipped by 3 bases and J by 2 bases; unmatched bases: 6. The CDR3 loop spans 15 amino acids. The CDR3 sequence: CASSSWTSATYEQYF. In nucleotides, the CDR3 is TGCGCCAGCAGCTCGTGGACTAGCGCTACCTACGAGCAGTACTTC.

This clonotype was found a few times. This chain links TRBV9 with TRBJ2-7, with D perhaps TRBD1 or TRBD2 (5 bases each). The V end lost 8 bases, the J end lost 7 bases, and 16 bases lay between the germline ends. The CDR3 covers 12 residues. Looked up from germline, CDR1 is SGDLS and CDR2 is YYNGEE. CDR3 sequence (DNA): TGTGCCAGTGGGGGTCCACTGGGGGAGCAGTACTTC. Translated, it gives CASGGPLGEQYF.

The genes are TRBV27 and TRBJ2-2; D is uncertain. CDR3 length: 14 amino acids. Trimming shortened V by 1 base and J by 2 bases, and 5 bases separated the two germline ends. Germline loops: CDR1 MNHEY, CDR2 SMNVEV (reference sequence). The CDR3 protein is CASSLLDNTGELFF. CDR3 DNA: TGTGCCAGCAGTTTATTGGACAACACCGGGGAGCTGTTTTTT.

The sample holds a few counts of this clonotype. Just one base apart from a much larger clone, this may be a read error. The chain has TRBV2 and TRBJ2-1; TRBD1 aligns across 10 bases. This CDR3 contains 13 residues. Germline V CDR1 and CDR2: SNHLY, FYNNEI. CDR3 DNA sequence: TGTACCAGCAGTTGGGACAGGGGCTATGAGCAGTTCTTC. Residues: CTSSWDRGYEQFF.